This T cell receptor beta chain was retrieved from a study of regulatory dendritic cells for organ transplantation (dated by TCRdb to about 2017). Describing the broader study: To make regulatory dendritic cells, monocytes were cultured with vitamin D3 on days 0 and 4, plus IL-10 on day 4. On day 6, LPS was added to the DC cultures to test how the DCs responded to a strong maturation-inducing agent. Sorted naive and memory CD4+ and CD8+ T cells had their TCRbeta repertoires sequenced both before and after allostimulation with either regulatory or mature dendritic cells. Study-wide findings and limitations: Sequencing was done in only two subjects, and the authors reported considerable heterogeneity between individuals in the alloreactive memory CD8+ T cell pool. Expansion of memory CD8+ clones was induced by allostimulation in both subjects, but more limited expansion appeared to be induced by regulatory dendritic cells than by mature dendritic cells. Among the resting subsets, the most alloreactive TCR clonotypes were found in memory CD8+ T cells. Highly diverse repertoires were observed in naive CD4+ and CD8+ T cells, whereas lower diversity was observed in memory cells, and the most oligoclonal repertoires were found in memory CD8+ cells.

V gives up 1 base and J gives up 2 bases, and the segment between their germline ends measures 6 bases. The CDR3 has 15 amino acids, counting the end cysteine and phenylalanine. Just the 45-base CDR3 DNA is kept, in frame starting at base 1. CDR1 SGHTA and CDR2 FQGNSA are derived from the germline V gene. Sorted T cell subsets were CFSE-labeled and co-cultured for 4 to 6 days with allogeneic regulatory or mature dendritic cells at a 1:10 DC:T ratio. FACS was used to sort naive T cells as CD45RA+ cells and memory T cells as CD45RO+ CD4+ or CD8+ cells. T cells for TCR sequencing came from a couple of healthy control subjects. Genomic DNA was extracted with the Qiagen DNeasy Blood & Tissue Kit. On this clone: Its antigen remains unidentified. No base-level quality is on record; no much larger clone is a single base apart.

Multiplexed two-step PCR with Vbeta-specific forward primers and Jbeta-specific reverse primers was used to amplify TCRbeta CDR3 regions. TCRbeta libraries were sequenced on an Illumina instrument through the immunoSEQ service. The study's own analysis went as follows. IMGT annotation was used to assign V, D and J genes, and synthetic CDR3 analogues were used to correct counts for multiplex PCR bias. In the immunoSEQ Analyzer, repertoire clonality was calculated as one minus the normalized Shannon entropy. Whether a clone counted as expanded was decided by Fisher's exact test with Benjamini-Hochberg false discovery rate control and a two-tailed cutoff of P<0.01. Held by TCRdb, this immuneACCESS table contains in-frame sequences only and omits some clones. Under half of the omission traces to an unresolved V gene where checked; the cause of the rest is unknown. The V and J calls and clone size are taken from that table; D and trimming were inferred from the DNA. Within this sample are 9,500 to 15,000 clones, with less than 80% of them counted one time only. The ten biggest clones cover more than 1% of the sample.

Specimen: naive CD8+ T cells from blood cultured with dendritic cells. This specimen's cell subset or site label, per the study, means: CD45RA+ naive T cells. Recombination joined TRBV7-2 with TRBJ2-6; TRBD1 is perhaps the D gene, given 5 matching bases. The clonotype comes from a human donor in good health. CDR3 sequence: CASSLEGPGANVLTF. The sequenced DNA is TGTGCCAGCAGCTTAGAGGGGCCTGGGGCCAACGTCCTGACTTTC.